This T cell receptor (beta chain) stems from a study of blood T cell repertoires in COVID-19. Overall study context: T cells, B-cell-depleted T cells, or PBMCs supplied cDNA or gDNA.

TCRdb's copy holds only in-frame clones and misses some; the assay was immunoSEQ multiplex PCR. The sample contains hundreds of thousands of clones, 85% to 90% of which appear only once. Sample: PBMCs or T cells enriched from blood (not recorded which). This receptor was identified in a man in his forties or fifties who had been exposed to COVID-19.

The chain's CDR3 is CASSSGTGGQETQYF. The CDR3 DNA sequence: TGTGCCAGCAGCTCTGGGACAGGGGGCCAAGAGACCCAGTACTTC. The V call is TRBV5-4, the J call TRBJ2-5; 11 bases are a match to TRBD1. The CDR3 runs to 15 residues. The V segment lost 3 bases and the J segment 1 base; nucleotides outside the gene matches: 2. Germline assignment: CDR1 SGHNT and CDR2 YYREEE (reference sequence).